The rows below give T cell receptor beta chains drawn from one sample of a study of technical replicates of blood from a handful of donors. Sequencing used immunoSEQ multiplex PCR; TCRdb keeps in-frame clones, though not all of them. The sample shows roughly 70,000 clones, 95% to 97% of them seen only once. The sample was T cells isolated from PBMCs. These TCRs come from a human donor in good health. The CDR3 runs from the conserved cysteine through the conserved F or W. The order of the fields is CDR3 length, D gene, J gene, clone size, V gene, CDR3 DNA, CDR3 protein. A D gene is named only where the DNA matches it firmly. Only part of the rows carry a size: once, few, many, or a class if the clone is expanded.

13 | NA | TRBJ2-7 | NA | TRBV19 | TGTGCCAGTACCCCCAGTAGGAGCTACGAGCAGTACTTC | CASTPSRSYEQYF
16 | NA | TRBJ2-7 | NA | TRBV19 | TGTGCCAGTAGTATACGCGGCGATCGAGAAGGCTACGAGCAGTACTTC | CASSIRGDREGYEQYF
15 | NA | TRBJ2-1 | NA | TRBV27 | TGTGCCAGCAGCTCTTTGCGGGCTGGCTACAATGAGCAGTTCTTC | CASSSLRAGYNEQFF
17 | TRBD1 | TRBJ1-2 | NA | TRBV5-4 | TGTGCCAGCCATTCAGGGGGCCCGTCCCAAGCTAACTATGGCTACACCTTC | CASHSGGPSQANYGYTF
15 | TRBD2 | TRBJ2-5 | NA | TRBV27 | TGTGCCAGCAGTTTCACGGGAGGGCCTCGAGAGACCCAGTACTTC | CASSFTGGPRETQYF
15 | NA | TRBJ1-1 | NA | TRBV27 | TGTGCCAGCAGTTTATGGGCTCCTTTGAACACTGAAGCTTTCTTT | CASSLWAPLNTEAFF
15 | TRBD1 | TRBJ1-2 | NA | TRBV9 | TGTGCCAGCACCGTACTAGGACAGGGGATGGGTGGCTACACCTTC | CASTVLGQGMGGYTF
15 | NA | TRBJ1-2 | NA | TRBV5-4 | TGTGCCAGCAGCTTAGAGGGTTGGGGTCGCTCCGGCTACACCTTC | CASSLEGWGRSGYTF
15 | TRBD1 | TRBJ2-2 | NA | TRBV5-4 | TGTGCCAGCAGCCCAACAGGGGGCTACACCGGGGAGCTGTTTTTT | CASSPTGGYTGELFF
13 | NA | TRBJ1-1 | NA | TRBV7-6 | TGTGCCAGCAGTCCAGGTCCATATACTGAAGCTTTCTTT | CASSPGPYTEAFF
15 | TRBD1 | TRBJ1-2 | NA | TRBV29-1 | TGCAGCGCTGAACTAGGGGGCAGGGGCCTTGTTGGCTACACCTTC | CSAELGGRGLVGYTF
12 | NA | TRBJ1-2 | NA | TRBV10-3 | TGTGCCATCAGCATAGCTACCGATGGCTACACCTTC | CAISIATDGYTF
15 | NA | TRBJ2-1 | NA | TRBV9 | TGTGCCAGCAGCGTAGACCCGGGAATGCGGAATGAGCAGTTCTTC | CASSVDPGMRNEQFF
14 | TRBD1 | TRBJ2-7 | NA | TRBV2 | TGTGCCAGCAGTGACGCGGACAGGCGCCACGAGCAGTACTTC | CASSDADRRHEQYF
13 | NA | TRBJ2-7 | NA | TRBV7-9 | TGTGCCAGCGAGGGAGCGGGCGGAGGGGAGCAGTACTTC | CASEGAGGGEQYF
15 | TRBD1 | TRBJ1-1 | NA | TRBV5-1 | TGCGCCAGCAGCTTGAATCCAGGGGGCAACACTGAAGCTTTCTTT | CASSLNPGGNTEAFF
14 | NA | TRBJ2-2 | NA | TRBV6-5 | TGTGCCAGCAGCCCAAATGAGGACACCGGGGAGCTGTTTTTT | CASSPNEDTGELFF
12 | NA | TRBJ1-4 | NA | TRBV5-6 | TGTGCCAGCAGTATTCAAGACGGAGAACTGTTTTTT | CASSIQDGELFF
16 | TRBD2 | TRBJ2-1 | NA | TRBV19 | TGTGCCAGTAGTATAGCCGGGACTAGCGTGACAGGTGAGCAGTTCTTC | CASSIAGTSVTGEQFF
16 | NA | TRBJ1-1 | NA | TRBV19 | TGTGCCAGTAGTATTTCGGGTGGGGGGGCGTTCGTTGAAGCTTTCTTT | CASSISGGGAFVEAFF
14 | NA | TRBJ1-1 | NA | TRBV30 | TGTGCCTGGAGTTATATCCTTATGAACACTGAAGCTTTCTTT | CAWSYILMNTEAFF
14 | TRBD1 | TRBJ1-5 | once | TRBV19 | TGTGCCAGTAGGCTCCGGGACAGGAATCAGCCCCAGCATTTT | CASRLRDRNQPQHF
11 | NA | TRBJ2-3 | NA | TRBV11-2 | TGTGCCAGCACCCCAACTGATACGCAGTATTTT | CASTPTDTQYF
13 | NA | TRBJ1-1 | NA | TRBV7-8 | TGTGCCAGCAGCTACGGGGGGGACACTGAAGCTTTCTTT | CASSYGGDTEAFF
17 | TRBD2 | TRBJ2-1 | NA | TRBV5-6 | TGTGCCAGCAGCGGGGGACTAGCGGGAGGGCCTGGGAATGAGCAGTTCTTC | CASSGGLAGGPGNEQFF
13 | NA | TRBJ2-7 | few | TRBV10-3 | TGTGCCATCAGTCCCCGGAGGTTGGGGGAGCAGTACTTC | CAISPRRLGEQYF
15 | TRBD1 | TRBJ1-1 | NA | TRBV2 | TGTGCCAGCAAGACAGGGGAGGGCCTGAACACTGAAGCTTTCTTT | CASKTGEGLNTEAFF
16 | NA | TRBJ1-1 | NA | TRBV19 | TGTGCCAGTACCACACCGTTCGACAGCGAGGCCACTGAAGCTTTCTTT | CASTTPFDSEATEAFF
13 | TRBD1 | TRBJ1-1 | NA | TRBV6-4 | TGTGCCACCCGACAGGGGGCGTCCACTGAAGCTTTCTTT | CATRQGASTEAFF
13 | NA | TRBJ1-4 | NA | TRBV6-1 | TGTGCCAGCAGTAGCAGGCGTGACGAAAAACTGTTTTTT | CASSSRRDEKLFF
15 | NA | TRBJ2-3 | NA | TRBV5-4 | TGTGCCAGTCCCTCAACCACTATTAGCACAGATACGCAGTATTTT | CASPSTTISTDTQYF
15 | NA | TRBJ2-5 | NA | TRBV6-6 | TGTGCCAGCACCTGGGGGGGGCCGGGCGGGGAGACCCAGTACTTC | CASTWGGPGGETQYF
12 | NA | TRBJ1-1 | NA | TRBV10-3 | TGTGCCATCAGTCCAGAGAACACTGAAGCTTTCTTT | CAISPENTEAFF
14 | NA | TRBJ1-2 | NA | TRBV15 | TGTGCCACCAGCAGAGTTTCTACGGGATATGGCTACACCTTC | CATSRVSTGYGYTF
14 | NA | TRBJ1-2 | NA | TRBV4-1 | TGCGCCAGTAGTCATCAGGGTTTTGGGTATGGCTACACCTTC | CASSHQGFGYGYTF
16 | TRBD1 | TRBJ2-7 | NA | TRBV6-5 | TGTGCCAGCAGTTACGCTTGGACAGGGGGATCCTACGAGCAGTACTTC | CASSYAWTGGSYEQYF
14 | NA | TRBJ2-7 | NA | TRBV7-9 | TGTGCCAGCAGCTCGACAAGGGGCAACCACGAGCAGTACTTC | CASSSTRGNHEQYF
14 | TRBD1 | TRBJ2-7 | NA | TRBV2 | TGTGCCAGCAGGAGCCGGGACAGGGACTACGAGCAGTACTTC | CASRSRDRDYEQYF
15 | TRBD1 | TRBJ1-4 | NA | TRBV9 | TGTGCCAGCAGCGTAAAGGGACAGGAAGGGGAAAAACTGTTTTTT | CASSVKGQEGEKLFF
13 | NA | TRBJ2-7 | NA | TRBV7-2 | TGTGCCAGCAGCTTCAACAGGGTTCACGAGCAGTACTTC | CASSFNRVHEQYF
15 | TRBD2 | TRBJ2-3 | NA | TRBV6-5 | TGTGCCAGCAGCCAGACTAGCGGGAGTGGAGATACGCAGTATTTT | CASSQTSGSGDTQYF
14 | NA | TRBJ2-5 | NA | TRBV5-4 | TGTGCCAGCAGCGCACCCTCAGGCCAAGAGACCCAGTACTTC | CASSAPSGQETQYF
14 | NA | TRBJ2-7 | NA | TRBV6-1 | TGTGCCACCAAAGAACAGGGACTATCCTACGAGCAGTACTTC | CATKEQGLSYEQYF
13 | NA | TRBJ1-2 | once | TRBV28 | TGTGCCAGCAGTTTCATTTCAGGGGAAGGCTACACCTTC | CASSFISGEGYTF